Listed here is a single TCR beta chain. Its antigen is currently unknown. The sample is drawn from a study of cytomegalovirus exposure and HLA in healthy donors. General study findings and limits: It was only CMV serostatus that was available as immune exposure information. For TCR beta chains, V- and J-gene trimming was later linked to a missense DCLRE1C variant.

Primers for the PCR totalled 60 Vbeta and 13 Jbeta. The method was immunoSEQ multiplex PCR; TCRdb's version includes in-frame clones alone and lacks a portion of them. This repertoire shows roughly 190,000 clones, about 80% found once; its top ten account for roughly 10%. Source material: PBMCs. The receptor's source is a woman in her fifties or sixties in good health and CMV-seropositive.

This CDR3 reads CASSQGASGANEQYF. In nucleotides, the CDR3 is TGTGCCAGCAGCCAGGGGGCTAGCGGGGCGAACGAGCAGTACTTC. V is TRBV7-9 and J is TRBJ2-7; possibly TRBD2 for D (9 bases). Trimming left V 5 bases short and J 5 bases short, with 19 bases between. This CDR3 spans 15 amino acids. Germline CDR1 SEHNR, CDR2 FQNEAQ (reference sequence). The full variable domain, its missing parts supplied by reference TRBV7-9 and TRBJ2-7, is DTGVSQNPRHKITKRGQNVTFRCDPISEHNRLYWYRQTLGQGPEFLTYFQNEAQLEKSRLLSDRFSAERPKGSFSTLEIQRTEQGDSAMYLCASSQGASGANEQYFGPGTRLTVT.